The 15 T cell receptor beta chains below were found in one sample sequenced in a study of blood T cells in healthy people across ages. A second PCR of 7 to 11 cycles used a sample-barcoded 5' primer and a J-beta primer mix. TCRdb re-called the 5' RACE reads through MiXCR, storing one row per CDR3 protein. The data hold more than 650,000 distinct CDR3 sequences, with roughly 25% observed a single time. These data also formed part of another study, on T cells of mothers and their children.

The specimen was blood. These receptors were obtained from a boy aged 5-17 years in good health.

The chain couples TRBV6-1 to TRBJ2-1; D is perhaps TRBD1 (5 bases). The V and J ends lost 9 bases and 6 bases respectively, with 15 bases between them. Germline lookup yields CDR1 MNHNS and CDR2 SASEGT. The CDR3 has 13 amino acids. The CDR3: CASPGQRGNEQFF. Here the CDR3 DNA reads TGTGCCAGTCCGGGCCAAAGGGGCAATGAGCAGTTCTTC.

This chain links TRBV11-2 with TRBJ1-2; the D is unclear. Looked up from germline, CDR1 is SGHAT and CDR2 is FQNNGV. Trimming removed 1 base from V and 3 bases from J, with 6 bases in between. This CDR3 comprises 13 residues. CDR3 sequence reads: CASSLAEHYGYTF. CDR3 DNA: TGTGCCAGCAGCTTAGCCGAACACTATGGCTACACCTTC.

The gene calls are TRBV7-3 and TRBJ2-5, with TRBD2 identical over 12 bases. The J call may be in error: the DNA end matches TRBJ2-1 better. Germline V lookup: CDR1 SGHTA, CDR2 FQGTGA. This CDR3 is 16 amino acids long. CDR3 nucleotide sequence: TGTGCCAGCAGCACACTAGCGGGGGGTCCCGAGGATGAGCAGTTCTTC. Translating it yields CASSTLAGGPEDEQFF.

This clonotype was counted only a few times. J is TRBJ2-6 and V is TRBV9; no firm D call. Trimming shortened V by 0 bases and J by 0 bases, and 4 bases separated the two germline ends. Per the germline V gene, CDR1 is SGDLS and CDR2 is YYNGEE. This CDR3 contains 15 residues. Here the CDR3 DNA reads TGTGCCAGCAGCGTAGTGGGCTCTGGGGCCAACGTCCTGACTTTC. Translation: CASSVVGSGANVLTF.

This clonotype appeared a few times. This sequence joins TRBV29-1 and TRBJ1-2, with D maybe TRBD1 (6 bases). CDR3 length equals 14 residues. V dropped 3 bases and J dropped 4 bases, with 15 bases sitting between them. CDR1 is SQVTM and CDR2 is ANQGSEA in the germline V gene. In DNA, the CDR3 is TGCAGCGTTGAGGGGGGGCAGGGCCTCTATGGCTACACCTTC. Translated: CSVEGGQGLYGYTF.

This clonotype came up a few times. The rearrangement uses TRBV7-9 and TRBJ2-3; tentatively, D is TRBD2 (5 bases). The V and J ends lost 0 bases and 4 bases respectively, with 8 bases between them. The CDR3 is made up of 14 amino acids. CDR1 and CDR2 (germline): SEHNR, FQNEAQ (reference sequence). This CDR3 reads CASSLASGADTQYF. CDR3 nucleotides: TGTGCCAGCAGCTTAGCTTCCGGGGCAGATACGCAGTATTTT. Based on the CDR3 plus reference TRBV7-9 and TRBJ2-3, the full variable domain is DTGVSQNPRHKITKRGQNVTFRCDPISEHNRLYWYRQTLGQGPEFLTYFQNEAQLEKSRLLSDRFSAERPKGSFSTLEIQRTEQGDSAMYLCASSLASGADTQYFGPGTRLTVL.

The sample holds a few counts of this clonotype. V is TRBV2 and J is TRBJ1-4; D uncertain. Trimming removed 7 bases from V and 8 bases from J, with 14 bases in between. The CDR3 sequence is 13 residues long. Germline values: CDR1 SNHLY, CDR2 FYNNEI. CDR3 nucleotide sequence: TGTGCCAGCAAGAGGCTCTTTCAGGAAAAACTGTTTTTT. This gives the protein CASKRLFQEKLFF.

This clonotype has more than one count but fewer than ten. The CDR3 DNA sequence: TGTGCCAGCAGCTCCCAGGGAGCTGCCGGGGAGCTGTTTTTT. It is translated as CASSSQGAAGELFF. The gene calls are TRBV13 and TRBJ2-2; D is possibly TRBD1 or TRBD2 (5 bases each). Germline V gene data show CDR1 as PRHDT and CDR2 as FYEKMQ (reference sequence). V was trimmed by 4 bases and J by 6 bases, leaving 12 bases between them. This CDR3 comprises 14 residues.

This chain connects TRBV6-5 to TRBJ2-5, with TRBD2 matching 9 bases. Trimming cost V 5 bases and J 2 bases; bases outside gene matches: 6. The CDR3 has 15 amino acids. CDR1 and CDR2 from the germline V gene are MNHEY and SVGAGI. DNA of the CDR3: TGTGCCAGCAGTCGAACTACTAGCGGGCAAGAGACCCAGTACTTC. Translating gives CASSRTTSGQETQYF.

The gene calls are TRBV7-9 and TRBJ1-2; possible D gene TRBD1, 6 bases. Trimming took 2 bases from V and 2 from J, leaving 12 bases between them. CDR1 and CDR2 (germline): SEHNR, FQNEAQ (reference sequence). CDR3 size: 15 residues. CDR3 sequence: CASSLPGATNYGYTF. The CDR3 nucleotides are TGTGCCAGCAGCTTACCAGGGGCTACAAACTATGGCTACACCTTC.

CDR3 sequence (DNA): TGTGCCAGCAGCTTGGCCGCCAGTGGATCTAGCACAGATACGCAGTATTTT. It is translated as CASSLAASGSSTDTQYF. The rearrangement joins TRBV5-6 to TRBJ2-3; D gene uncertain. The CDR3 sequence is 17 residues long. The V gene's germline CDR1 is SGHDT and CDR2 YYEEEE. Trimming stripped 0 bases from V and 0 bases from J, with 14 bases between.

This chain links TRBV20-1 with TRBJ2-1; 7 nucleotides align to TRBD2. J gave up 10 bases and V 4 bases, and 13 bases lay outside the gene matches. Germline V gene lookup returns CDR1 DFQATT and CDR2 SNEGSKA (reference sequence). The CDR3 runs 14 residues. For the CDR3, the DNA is TGCAGTGCTACAAGCGGGGACTTGGGGTTGGAGCAGTTCTTC. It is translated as CSATSGDLGLEQFF.

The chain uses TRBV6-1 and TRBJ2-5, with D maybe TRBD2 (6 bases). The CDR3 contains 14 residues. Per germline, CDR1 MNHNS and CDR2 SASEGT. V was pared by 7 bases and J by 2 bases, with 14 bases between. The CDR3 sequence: CASKRGTLQETQYF. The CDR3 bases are TGTGCCAGCAAACGCGGGACTCTACAAGAGACCCAGTACTTC.

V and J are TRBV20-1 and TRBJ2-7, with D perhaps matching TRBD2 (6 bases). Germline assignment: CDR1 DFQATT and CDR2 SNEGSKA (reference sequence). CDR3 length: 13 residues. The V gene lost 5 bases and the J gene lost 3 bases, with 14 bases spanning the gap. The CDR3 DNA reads TGCAGTGCTCCAGCCCGGACTAACTACGAGCAGTACTTC. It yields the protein CSAPARTNYEQYF.

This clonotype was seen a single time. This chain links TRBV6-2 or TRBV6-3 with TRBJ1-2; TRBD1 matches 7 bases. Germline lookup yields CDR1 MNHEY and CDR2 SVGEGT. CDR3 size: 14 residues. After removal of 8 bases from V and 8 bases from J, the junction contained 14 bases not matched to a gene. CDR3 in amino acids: CASYRTDRPVGYTF. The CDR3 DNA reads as TGTGCCAGCTACCGGACGGACAGGCCCGTCGGCTACACCTTC.